This T cell receptor beta chain was captured by sequencing in a study of CXCR3-negative and CXCR3-positive naive CD8 T cells. Through 5' RACE with UMI labels, the TRB cDNA libraries were prepared. Reanalyzing the 5' RACE reads, TCRdb keeps one entry per CDR3 protein, without DNA. The sample is made up of about 90,000 distinct CDR3 sequences, and the top ten hold 0.95% to 1.4% of it. The CDR3 runs 17 residues. Germline CDR1 is SGHRS and CDR2 is YFSETQ. The chain recombines TRBV5-1 with TRBJ2-1; absent DNA, TCRdb's TRBD1 call cannot be checked. This clonotype originated in a human donor in good health. Some clones in this sample may be carry-over from other donors' samples. Material for sequencing was naive CXCR3- CD8+ T cells from blood. Subset here: CD45RO-CCR7+CD27+CD95- naive CD8+ T cells lacking CXCR3 (TNR3-). The CDR3 loop is CASSLAPTGDNYNEQFF.